The clone carrying this T cell receptor beta chain was detected a few times. Authors' methods: The authors estimated nucleated cell counts from reference gene primer amplification. This table comes from immunoSEQ multiplex PCR, and its TCRdb copy is limited to in-frame clones, with some not included. The V and J calls and clone size come from that table; D and trimming were worked out from the DNA. The sample lists around 85,000 clones; about 82% were seen once. The data were taken from a study of blood T cell repertoires in COVID-19. Whole-study context: Samples of COVID-19 (acute and convalescent) were obtained from the United States, Italy and Spain. Nucleic acid was either cDNA or gDNA, and it came from T cells, B-cell-depleted T cells, or PBMCs.

The CDR3 is 15 residues long. J gave up 6 bases and V 5 bases, and 11 bases lay outside the gene matches. From germline, CDR1 is SEHNR and CDR2 FQNEAQ (reference sequence). The receptor was derived from a man aged 50 to 59 with active COVID-19. The sequenced material came from peripheral blood. The rearrangement uses TRBV7-9 and TRBJ1-1; the match to TRBD1 covers 8 bases. The CDR3 region is CASSRIQGALPEAFF. The CDR3 nucleotides read TGTGCCAGCAGCCGGATCCAGGGGGCGCTCCCTGAAGCTTTCTTT.